These T cell receptor beta chains were read from a single sample in a study of cytomegalovirus exposure and HLA in healthy donors. Generated by immunoSEQ multiplex PCR, the TCRdb table keeps only in-frame clones and is missing some. The sample lists about 130,000 clones, roughly 87% seen once, with 9% in the top ten. Sequenced input: PBMCs. The receptor set was obtained from a woman between 18 and 29 years old in good health and CMV-seropositive. Each CDR3 is given with its conserved first and last residue. Each record gives: J gene, V gene, CDR3 protein.

j_call: TRBJ1-2; v_call: TRBV10-2; cdr3_aa: CAGGGGQGYGYTF
j_call: TRBJ1-1; v_call: TRBV7-8; cdr3_aa: CASSQLMGEGRVFF
j_call: TRBJ2-5; v_call: TRBV5-1; cdr3_aa: CASSIASGSQETQYF
j_call: TRBJ2-5; v_call: TRBV27; cdr3_aa: CARPGGGAETQYF
j_call: TRBJ2-1; v_call: TRBV6-1; cdr3_aa: CASRKDRGHYNEQFF
j_call: TRBJ2-7; v_call: TRBV29-1; cdr3_aa: CSGDSLYEQYF
j_call: TRBJ2-3; v_call: TRBV19; cdr3_aa: CASSIGGESTDTQYF
j_call: TRBJ2-3; v_call: TRBV2; cdr3_aa: CASNGLAGADTQYF
j_call: TRBJ1-6; v_call: TRBV7-2; cdr3_aa: CASSPRQGSSPLHF
j_call: TRBJ2-2; v_call: TRBV27; cdr3_aa: CATSLTNTGELFF
j_call: TRBJ1-1; v_call: TRBV6-6; cdr3_aa: CASNMGTGLKGAFF
j_call: TRBJ2-7; v_call: TRBV9; cdr3_aa: CASSVGASYGYEQYF
j_call: TRBJ2-1; v_call: TRBV4-1; cdr3_aa: CASSHQYNEQFF
j_call: TRBJ2-1; v_call: TRBV6-1; cdr3_aa: CASSESLGGNEQFF
j_call: TRBJ2-7; v_call: TRBV11-2; cdr3_aa: CASSLEGLPSSYEQYF
j_call: TRBJ2-7; v_call: TRBV6-5; cdr3_aa: CASSLGQGAIEQYF